The clone carrying this T cell receptor beta chain has more than one count but fewer than ten. What it binds is unknown. The entry originates in a study of cytomegalovirus exposure and HLA in healthy donors. Findings and caveats of the study: The investigators catalogued 150 or so TCR beta chains as cytomegalovirus-associated. A missense variant in DCLRE1C was later tied to TCR beta V- and J-gene trimming. A few chains linked to CMV were shown in vitro to be specific for CMV antigens.

CDR3 length: 14 amino acids. V lost 5 bases and J lost 3; bases outside the gene matches: 3. Germline CDR1 and CDR2: MNHEY and SVGAGI. The PCR ran on 60 Vbeta and 13 Jbeta primers. Using immunoSEQ multiplex PCR, the repertoire was profiled, and TCRdb retains in-frame clones only, with some absent. The sample holds about 110,000 clones; approximately 71% are singletons and the top ten take 5.4%. The clonotype was recovered from a woman in her 70s in good health and CMV-seropositive. The chain links TRBV6-5 to TRBJ2-1, with 8 bases aligning to TRBD1. The specimen was PBMCs. CDR3 sequence: CASSRTGNYNEQFF. For the CDR3, the DNA is TGTGCCAGCAGTAGGACAGGGAACTACAATGAGCAGTTCTTC.